Listed below are T cell receptor beta chains from one sample, sequenced in a study of shared clonotypes between healthy human individuals. Profiled with immunoSEQ multiplex PCR; TCRdb holds only in-frame clones, not every one. Here the sample spans roughly 2.6 million clones, approximately 92% being singletons. Sequencing was performed on naive CD4+ T cells sorted from blood. The receptors were sampled from a man younger than 35 in good health. CDR3s include the opening cysteine and the closing phenylalanine or tryptophan. D genes are given only for firm matches. Some rows mark clone size as missing; the rest say once, few, many or name a class of expanded clone.

d_call: .; clone_size: .; v_call: TRBV2; j_call: TRBJ2-1; cdr3_aa: CASSETGVQTSEQFF; cdr3_nt: TGTGCCAGCAGTGAGACAGGAGTCCAGACGAGTGAGCAGTTCTTC
d_call: .; clone_size: .; v_call: TRBV18; j_call: TRBJ1-6; cdr3_aa: CASSPAGDSPLHF; cdr3_nt: TGTGCCAGCTCACCGGCAGGGGACTCACCCCTCCACTTT
d_call: TRBD1; clone_size: .; v_call: TRBV5-1; j_call: TRBJ2-7; cdr3_aa: CASSVDRGYEQYF; cdr3_nt: TGCGCCAGCAGCGTGGACAGGGGGTACGAGCAGTACTTC
d_call: .; clone_size: .; v_call: TRBV21-1; j_call: TRBJ1-5; cdr3_aa: CASTNETQHF; cdr3_nt: TGTGCCAGCACAAACGAGACCCAGCATTTT
d_call: .; clone_size: .; v_call: TRBV5-6; j_call: TRBJ2-2; cdr3_aa: CASTETGFPGELFF; cdr3_nt: TGTGCCAGCACCGAAACAGGGTTTCCCGGGGAGCTGTTTTTT
d_call: .; clone_size: .; v_call: TRBV5-1; j_call: TRBJ1-2; cdr3_aa: CASSQEQGRDYGYTF; cdr3_nt: TGCGCCAGCAGCCAAGAACAGGGTCGGGACTATGGCTACACCTTC
d_call: TRBD2; clone_size: .; v_call: TRBV28; j_call: TRBJ2-3; cdr3_aa: CASSFLGLAKTDTQYF; cdr3_nt: TGTGCCAGCAGTTTTCTCGGACTAGCGAAGACAGATACGCAGTATTTT
d_call: .; clone_size: .; v_call: TRBV6-1; j_call: TRBJ2-2; cdr3_aa: CASSAQLLTGELFF; cdr3_nt: TGTGCCAGCAGTGCACAGCTGTTGACCGGGGAGCTGTTTTTT
d_call: .; clone_size: .; v_call: TRBV15; j_call: TRBJ1-2; cdr3_aa: CATSRDPGPTAYGYTF; cdr3_nt: TGTGCCACCAGCAGAGATCCAGGGCCGACCGCCTATGGCTACACCTTC
d_call: .; clone_size: .; v_call: TRBV19; j_call: TRBJ2-7; cdr3_aa: CASSIGSSYEQYF; cdr3_nt: TGTGCCAGTAGTATAGGTTCTTCCTACGAGCAGTACTTC
d_call: .; clone_size: .; v_call: TRBV6-4; j_call: TRBJ2-7; cdr3_aa: CASSESRKKKPEQYF; cdr3_nt: TGTGCCAGCAGTGAATCCCGCAAGAAGAAGCCCGAGCAGTACTTC
d_call: TRBD1; clone_size: .; v_call: TRBV28; j_call: TRBJ2-7; cdr3_aa: CASSGTGGPYEQYF; cdr3_nt: TGTGCCAGCAGTGGGACAGGGGGGCCCTACGAGCAGTACTTC
d_call: TRBD2; clone_size: .; v_call: TRBV10-3; j_call: TRBJ2-3; cdr3_aa: CAISQTSPDTQYF; cdr3_nt: TGTGCCATCAGTCAGACTAGCCCAGATACGCAGTATTTT
d_call: .; clone_size: .; v_call: TRBV7-8; j_call: TRBJ1-5; cdr3_aa: CASSLEGAGFNQPQHF; cdr3_nt: TGTGCCAGCAGCTTAGAAGGGGCCGGCTTCAATCAGCCCCAGCATTTT
d_call: .; clone_size: .; v_call: TRBV7-2; j_call: TRBJ2-7; cdr3_aa: CASSRDISSSYEQYF; cdr3_nt: TGTGCCAGCAGCCGGGACATCTCCTCCTCCTACGAGCAGTACTTC
d_call: TRBD1; clone_size: .; v_call: TRBV18; j_call: TRBJ2-1; cdr3_aa: CASSPIGQGNEQFF; cdr3_nt: TGTGCCAGCTCACCGATCGGACAGGGGAATGAGCAGTTCTTC
d_call: .; clone_size: .; v_call: TRBV4-1; j_call: TRBJ2-5; cdr3_aa: CASSLAGASQETQYF; cdr3_nt: TGCGCCAGCAGCCTAGCAGGGGCGAGTCAAGAGACCCAGTACTTC
d_call: TRBD1; clone_size: .; v_call: TRBV5-4; j_call: TRBJ2-3; cdr3_aa: CASSPDRGSDTQYF; cdr3_nt: TGTGCCAGCAGCCCGGACAGGGGATCAGATACGCAGTATTTT
d_call: .; clone_size: .; v_call: TRBV10-1; j_call: TRBJ2-7; cdr3_aa: CASSFRDIYEQYF; cdr3_nt: TGCGCCAGCAGCTTCCGGGACATCTACGAGCAGTACTTC
d_call: .; clone_size: .; v_call: TRBV7-9; j_call: TRBJ2-1; cdr3_aa: CASSSLGPDNEQFF; cdr3_nt: TGTGCCAGCAGCTCCCTCGGCCCTGACAATGAGCAGTTCTTC
d_call: .; clone_size: .; v_call: TRBV2; j_call: TRBJ2-2; cdr3_aa: CASRGTGELFF; cdr3_nt: TGTGCCAGCAGGGGCACCGGGGAGCTGTTTTTT
d_call: .; clone_size: .; v_call: TRBV19; j_call: TRBJ2-7; cdr3_aa: CASSIEGAGPYEQYF; cdr3_nt: TGTGCCAGTAGTATAGAAGGAGCAGGTCCTTACGAGCAGTACTTC
d_call: .; clone_size: .; v_call: TRBV5-1; j_call: TRBJ1-2; cdr3_aa: CASSPGTLYGYTF; cdr3_nt: TGCGCCAGCAGCCCCGGGACTTTATATGGCTACACCTTC
d_call: .; clone_size: .; v_call: TRBV27; j_call: TRBJ1-2; cdr3_aa: CASSFGGVRGYGYTF; cdr3_nt: TGTGCCAGCAGTTTTGGGGGGGTCCGAGGCTATGGCTACACCTTC
d_call: .; clone_size: .; v_call: TRBV6-6; j_call: TRBJ2-7; cdr3_aa: CASRDTGMLSYEQYF; cdr3_nt: TGTGCCAGCAGGGATACTGGGATGTTGTCCTACGAGCAGTACTTC
d_call: TRBD2; clone_size: once; v_call: TRBV15; j_call: TRBJ2-7; cdr3_aa: CATSGTSEAYEQYF; cdr3_nt: TGTGCCACCAGCGGGACTAGCGAGGCCTACGAGCAGTACTTC
d_call: .; clone_size: .; v_call: TRBV6-5; j_call: TRBJ2-1; cdr3_aa: CASRIANEQFF; cdr3_nt: TGTGCCAGCAGGATAGCCAATGAGCAGTTCTTC
d_call: TRBD1; clone_size: .; v_call: TRBV5-1; j_call: TRBJ2-1; cdr3_aa: CASSLPGGPSYNEQFF; cdr3_nt: TGCGCCAGCAGTCTCCCAGGGGGCCCATCCTACAATGAGCAGTTCTTC
d_call: TRBD1; clone_size: .; v_call: TRBV19; j_call: TRBJ1-2; cdr3_aa: CASRGQGADGYTF; cdr3_nt: TGTGCCAGTAGGGGACAGGGGGCGGATGGCTACACCTTC
d_call: TRBD2; clone_size: .; v_call: TRBV19; j_call: TRBJ2-5; cdr3_aa: CASSIGGLAGSETQYF; cdr3_nt: TGTGCCAGTAGTATAGGGGGACTAGCGGGGTCCGAGACCCAGTACTTC
d_call: .; clone_size: .; v_call: TRBV7-2; j_call: TRBJ2-3; cdr3_aa: CASSSYRDLGRSADTQYF; cdr3_nt: TGTGCCAGCAGCTCCTACAGGGATCTGGGTCGAAGCGCAGATACGCAGTATTTT
d_call: .; clone_size: .; v_call: TRBV19; j_call: TRBJ1-3; cdr3_aa: CASSIGFGGNTIYF; cdr3_nt: TGTGCCAGTAGTATCGGGTTCGGTGGAAACACCATATATTTT
d_call: .; clone_size: .; v_call: TRBV11-3; j_call: TRBJ2-3; cdr3_aa: CASSDRVEGDTQYF; cdr3_nt: TGTGCCAGCAGCGACCGGGTAGAAGGGGATACGCAGTATTTT
d_call: .; clone_size: once; v_call: TRBV29-1; j_call: TRBJ1-1; cdr3_aa: CRVELGTEAFF; cdr3_nt: TGCAGAGTTGAATTGGGCACTGAAGCTTTCTTT
d_call: .; clone_size: .; v_call: TRBV18; j_call: TRBJ1-1; cdr3_aa: CASSPARGDTEAFF; cdr3_nt: TGTGCCAGCTCACCCGCCCGGGGGGACACTGAAGCTTTCTTT
d_call: .; clone_size: .; v_call: TRBV15; j_call: TRBJ2-7; cdr3_aa: CATSGVSYEQYF; cdr3_nt: TGTGCCACCAGCGGGGTGAGCTACGAGCAGTACTTC
d_call: TRBD1; clone_size: .; v_call: TRBV5-6; j_call: TRBJ2-3; cdr3_aa: CASSLVSGGAADTQYF; cdr3_nt: TGTGCCAGCAGCTTGGTGTCAGGGGGCGCAGCAGATACGCAGTATTTT
d_call: .; clone_size: .; v_call: TRBV27; j_call: TRBJ1-5; cdr3_aa: CASSWGNSNQPQHF; cdr3_nt: TGTGCCAGCAGTTGGGGGAATAGCAATCAGCCCCAGCATTTT
d_call: TRBD1; clone_size: .; v_call: TRBV28; j_call: TRBJ1-4; cdr3_aa: CASRETGTANEKLFF; cdr3_nt: TGTGCCAGCAGGGAGACCGGGACAGCTAATGAAAAACTGTTTTTT
d_call: .; clone_size: .; v_call: TRBV18; j_call: TRBJ1-4; cdr3_aa: CASSTNRAANEKLFF; cdr3_nt: TGTGCCAGCTCAACCAACAGGGCGGCCAATGAAAAACTGTTTTTT
d_call: TRBD1; clone_size: .; v_call: TRBV10-3; j_call: TRBJ2-7; cdr3_aa: CASTGGYEQYF; cdr3_nt: TGTGCCTCGACAGGGGGCTACGAGCAGTACTTC
d_call: .; clone_size: .; v_call: TRBV2; j_call: TRBJ2-3; cdr3_aa: CASRDQPGPGTDTQYF; cdr3_nt: TGTGCCAGCAGGGACCAACCGGGCCCCGGGACAGATACGCAGTATTTT
d_call: TRBD1; clone_size: .; v_call: TRBV2; j_call: TRBJ1-1; cdr3_aa: CASSETDREVATEAFF; cdr3_nt: TGTGCCAGCAGTGAGACCGACAGGGAGGTTGCCACTGAAGCTTTCTTT
d_call: .; clone_size: .; v_call: TRBV6-6; j_call: TRBJ1-3; cdr3_aa: CASSSPGVKGGNTIYF; cdr3_nt: TGTGCCAGCAGTTCCCCAGGGGTTAAGGGGGGAAACACCATATATTTT
d_call: TRBD1; clone_size: .; v_call: TRBV27; j_call: TRBJ2-4; cdr3_aa: CASSLFAQGRGLMENIQYF; cdr3_nt: TGTGCCAGCAGTTTATTCGCCCAGGGCAGGGGGCTGATGGAAAACATTCAGTACTTC